A selection of T cell receptor beta chains follows, all from one sample in a study of blood T cell repertoires in COVID-19. The method was immunoSEQ multiplex PCR; TCRdb's version includes in-frame clones alone and lacks a portion of them. This table has some 96,000 clones, less than 85% appearing once. Material: peripheral blood. The receptors shown here come from a human donor in a cohort sampled during active COVID-19. CDR3s include the opening cysteine and the closing phenylalanine or tryptophan. A D gene is named only where the DNA matches it firmly. Expanded clones get a size class; other rows say once, few or many, or leave the size out.

D gene | clone size | J gene | V gene | CDR3 DNA | CDR3 protein
NA | NA | TRBJ1-1 | TRBV5-1 | TGCGCCAGCAGCTTGGACAGACTGAACACTGAAGCTTTCTTT | CASSLDRLNTEAFF
TRBD2 | NA | TRBJ2-5 | TRBV29-1 | TGCAGCGTTTACGGACTAGAACAAGAGACCCAGTACTTC | CSVYGLEQETQYF
NA | NA | TRBJ2-7 | TRBV28 | TGTGCCAGCACCACGCCGGGGCAGGGGCCCTCCTACGAGCAGTACTTC | CASTTPGQGPSYEQYF
NA | NA | TRBJ1-1 | TRBV7-9 | TGTGCCAGCAGCCTGGACTTGAACACTGAAGCTTTCTTT | CASSLDLNTEAFF
NA | NA | TRBJ1-5 | TRBV24-1 | TGTGCCACCAGCCTAGGGGGGGATCAGCCCCAGCATTTT | CATSLGGDQPQHF
NA | NA | TRBJ2-3 | TRBV7-2 | TGTGCCAGCAGCGGGCAGGGGATAATCACAGATACGCAGTATTTT | CASSGQGIITDTQYF
NA | NA | TRBJ1-2 | TRBV24-1 | TGTGCCACCAGTGATTATGACAGTAATGGCTACACCTTC | CATSDYDSNGYTF
NA | NA | TRBJ2-2 | TRBV5-1 | TGCGCCAGCAGCTTAGCCCTTGGTAACACCGGGGAGCTGTTTTTT | CASSLALGNTGELFF
NA | once | TRBJ2-7 | TRBV5-8 | TGTGCCAGCAGCTTTACGGTTTACGAGCAGTACTTC | CASSFTVYEQYF
NA | few | TRBJ2-7 | TRBV4-2 | TGTGCCAGCAGCCAAGATCGGGGGACAGAAATCTACGAGCAGTACTTC | CASSQDRGTEIYEQYF
TRBD2 | once | TRBJ2-1 | TRBV28 | TGTGCCAGCAGTAGGCTAGCGGGAGGCCTAAACGAGCAGTTCTTC | CASSRLAGGLNEQFF
NA | NA | TRBJ2-7 | TRBV3-1/TRBV3-2 | TGTGCCAGCAGCCAAGCAACAGTGGGCCACTACGAGCAGTACTTC | CASSQATVGHYEQYF
NA | NA | TRBJ2-1 | TRBV7-9 | TGTGCCAGCAGCCCAGCCGGGGAGTCGGAGGGCAATGAGCAGTTCTTC | CASSPAGESEGNEQFF
TRBD1 | NA | TRBJ1-1 | TRBV10-3 | TGTGCCATCAGTGAGGGACAGGGGGCTGAAGCTTTCTTT | CAISEGQGAEAFF
TRBD2 | NA | TRBJ2-3 | TRBV7-9 | TGTGCCAGCAGCTTGACTAGCGGGAGCACAGATACGCAGTATTTT | CASSLTSGSTDTQYF
NA | NA | TRBJ2-3 | TRBV6-1 | TGTGCCAGCAGTGAAGCAGGGGGGGCCTTGGCGCAGTATTTT | CASSEAGGALAQYF
NA | NA | TRBJ2-1 | TRBV7-7 | TGTGCTAGCAGTTCAGGGGCCGCAACCAATGAGCAGTTCTTC | CASSSGAATNEQFF
NA | NA | TRBJ2-7 | TRBV3-1/TRBV3-2 | TGTGCCAGCAGCCAAGAAGCGACCCGCTACGAGCAGTACTTC | CASSQEATRYEQYF
NA | NA | TRBJ1-6 | TRBV6-5 | TGTGCCAGCGAGAGCTCCTATAATTCACCCCTCCACTTT | CASESSYNSPLHF
NA | once | TRBJ2-6 | TRBV24-1 | TGTGCCACTTCGCCACAGGGCTCTGGGGCCAACGTCCTGACTTTC | CATSPQGSGANVLTF
TRBD1 | few | TRBJ1-1 | TRBV6-6 | TGTGCCAGCAGTTACGGGGACAGTAACACTGAAGCTTTCTTT | CASSYGDSNTEAFF
TRBD1 | few | TRBJ2-7 | TRBV30 | TGTGCCTGGTCCGGAGGGGACAGGCCCTACGAGCAGTACTTC | CAWSGGDRPYEQYF
NA | few | TRBJ1-1 | TRBV2 | TGTGCCAGCCAAGAGGAGCAGAACACTGAAGCTTTCTTT | CASQEEQNTEAFF
NA | NA | TRBJ1-5 | TRBV3-1/TRBV3-2 | TGTGCCAGCAGCCTTTCACCGAGTAGCAATCAGCCCCAGCATTTT | CASSLSPSSNQPQHF
NA | NA | TRBJ2-3 | TRBV5-1 | TGCGCCAGCAGCTTGGACCGCGGGACCACAGATACGCAGTATTTT | CASSLDRGTTDTQYF
TRBD1 | NA | TRBJ2-1 | TRBV24-1 | TGTGCCACCAGTAATCCGACAGGGGTTGAGCAGTTCTTC | CATSNPTGVEQFF
TRBD1 | NA | TRBJ2-7 | TRBV7-3 | TGTGCCAGCAGCCCCGGGACAGGGATTACCTACGAGCAGTACTTC | CASSPGTGITYEQYF
NA | NA | TRBJ1-2 | TRBV7-2 | TGTGCCAGCAGCTTAGTTATAACTAACTATGGCTACACCTTC | CASSLVITNYGYTF
NA | NA | TRBJ2-5 | TRBV6-5 | TGTGCCAGCAGTTACTCGAAGTTTCGGGAGACCCAGTACTTC | CASSYSKFRETQYF
NA | once | TRBJ2-3 | TRBV6-2/TRBV6-3 | TGTGCCAGCAGTGGGGTCGGCATCGGGGTTGTCGGCACAGATACGCAGTATTTT | CASSGVGIGVVGTDTQYF
NA | NA | TRBJ2-7 | TRBV5-4 | TGTGCCAGCAGCTTGGCAGGGTCGAGGCAGTACTTC | CASSLAGSRQYF
TRBD1 | NA | TRBJ2-3 | TRBV18 | TGTGCCAGCTCACCGTCGACAGGGGAATGGGATACGCAGTATTTT | CASSPSTGEWDTQYF
TRBD1 | NA | TRBJ1-1 | TRBV7-2 | TGTGCCAGCAGCTTAGCTGGGACAGGGAACACTGAAGCTTTCTTT | CASSLAGTGNTEAFF
TRBD1 | NA | TRBJ2-1 | TRBV3-1/TRBV3-2 | TGTGCCAGCAGCCAAGGAGCAGGGGGTCACAATGAGCAGTTCTTC | CASSQGAGGHNEQFF
TRBD2 | NA | TRBJ2-7 | TRBV3-1/TRBV3-2 | TGTGCCAGCAGCCCAGCGGACCAGCGGGGGGGAAACGAGCAGTACTTC | CASSPADQRGGNEQYF